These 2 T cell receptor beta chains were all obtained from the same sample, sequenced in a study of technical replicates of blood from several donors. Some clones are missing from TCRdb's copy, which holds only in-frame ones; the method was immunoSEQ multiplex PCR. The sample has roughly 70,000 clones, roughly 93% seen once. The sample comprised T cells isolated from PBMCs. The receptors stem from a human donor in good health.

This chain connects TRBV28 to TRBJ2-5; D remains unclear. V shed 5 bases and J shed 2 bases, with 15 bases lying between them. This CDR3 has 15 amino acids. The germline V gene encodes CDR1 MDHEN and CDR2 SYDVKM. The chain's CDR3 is CASSPNNILQETQYF. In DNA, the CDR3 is TGTGCCAGCAGTCCAAACAATATTTTACAAGAGACCCAGTACTTC.

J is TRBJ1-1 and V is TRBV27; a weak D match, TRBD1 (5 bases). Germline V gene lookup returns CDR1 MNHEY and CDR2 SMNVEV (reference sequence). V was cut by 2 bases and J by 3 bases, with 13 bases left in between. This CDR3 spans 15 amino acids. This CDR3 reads CASSLGPVGDTEAFF. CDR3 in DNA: TGTGCCAGCAGTTTAGGACCCGTAGGGGACACTGAAGCTTTCTTT.